The following is a T cell receptor beta chain sequence with its context. Between the trimmed V and J ends, which lost 2 bases and 2 bases, there was a span of 12 bases. The CDR3 loop spans 14 amino acids. Germline lookup yields CDR1 GTSNPN and CDR2 SVGIG (reference sequence). Source study methods: Amplifying reference gene primers gave estimates of nucleated cell counts. This table comes from immunoSEQ multiplex PCR, and its TCRdb copy is limited to in-frame clones, with some not included. The DNA gave D and trimming, while V, J and clone size come from that table. The repertoire holds around 180,000 clones, with about 87% as singletons. These data belong to a study of blood T cell repertoires in COVID-19. Turning to the study itself: Acute and convalescent COVID-19 specimens originated in the United States, Italy and Spain. The cDNA or gDNA used as material had been derived from T cells, B-cell-depleted T cells, or PBMCs.

The V call is TRBV30, the J call TRBJ1-2; D is possibly TRBD1 (6 bases). The sequence came from a man aged 55 to 70 with acute or convalescent COVID-19. The sequenced material came from peripheral blood. CDR3 coding DNA: TGTGCCTGGAGTTATGGAGGACAGAACTATGGCTACACCTTC. This codes for CAWSYGGQNYGYTF.